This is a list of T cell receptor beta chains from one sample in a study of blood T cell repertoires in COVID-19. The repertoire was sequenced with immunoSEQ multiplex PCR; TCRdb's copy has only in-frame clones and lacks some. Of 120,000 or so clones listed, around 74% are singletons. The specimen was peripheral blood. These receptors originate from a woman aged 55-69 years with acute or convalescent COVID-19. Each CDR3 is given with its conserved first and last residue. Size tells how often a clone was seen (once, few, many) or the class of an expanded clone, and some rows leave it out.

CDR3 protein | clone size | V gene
CASSPPFRAMNTEAFF | . | TRBV7-2
CASSPGREGANYGYTF | . | TRBV23-1
CASSYDSYNEQFF | . | TRBV7-3
CASSATGEYEQYF | . | TRBV6-6
CASNPFGIASYEQYF | . | TRBV27
CASSRSIEKLFF | . | TRBV12-3/TRBV12-4
CASSIQQGQTSGPYNEQFF | few | TRBV7-8
CASREGSNQPQHF | many | TRBV12-3/TRBV12-4
CAWSVGRLIPNQPQHF | . | TRBV30
CASSFQENTIYF | . | TRBV5-5
CASSEMRNTKNSPLHF | few | TRBV6-1
CATSDIHRPPTDTQYF | . | TRBV24-1
CASSLVRGGAPGELFF | few | TRBV7-2
CASSYSGGGYTF | . | TRBV6-5
CASSLGSRGRIGANVLTF | . | TRBV7-9
CASSPWGQGSGANVLTF | . | TRBV19
CASSDNRDRSYEQYF | few | TRBV7-9
CASSPSPGQLIKANEQFF | . | TRBV19
CASSLALRDIGQFF | few | TRBV5-4
CASSWGGVEVHF | . | TRBV12-3/TRBV12-4
CASSLDRVYEQYF | . | TRBV5-4
CSASPGQGNYGYTF | few | TRBV20-1
CASNSGGAGTGELFF | . | TRBV19
CASRDRGVQPQHF | . | TRBV12-3/TRBV12-4
CAAAGRMDYEQYF | once | TRBV10-3
CASTQGGREKLFF | . | TRBV6-5
CASSSLPDTQYF | few | TRBV12-3/TRBV12-4
CASIPDRGQTQYF | . | TRBV2
CASSKMWTGGEGIGYGYTF | . | TRBV9
CASSLSVYSGNTIYF | . | TRBV7-8
CASSGSAGEQYF | many | TRBV3-1/TRBV3-2
CASSSMTGPQPQHF | . | TRBV5-6
CASSPGQNTEAFF | . | TRBV28
CASSNEQANTGELFF | . | TRBV10-2
CASSYSRLAGGPSTDTQYF | . | TRBV6-2/TRBV6-3
CASSDLGVQGNSPLHF | . | TRBV6-1
CASSLTGTYGYTF | once | TRBV28
CASSSPRGNQPQHF | few | TRBV5-6
CATRSDRGGNQPQHF | . | TRBV15
CASTGGGELFF | . | TRBV3-1/TRBV3-2
CASSLRDIRGEAFF | . | TRBV3-1/TRBV3-2
CASSLQGGGYTF | many | TRBV7-9
CAISRTSGGSSYNEQFF | . | TRBV10-3
CASRLKRGQLSGYTF | . | TRBV28
CASSPLTGFNGYTF | . | TRBV28
CASRPSGGTYEQYF | . | TRBV27